Listed here is a single TCR beta chain. The antigen is undetermined. These data originate in a study of T cell responses to AZD1222 COVID-19 vaccine. Findings of the study overall: Seropositive status at baseline applied to only a handful of AZD1222 recipients. With dominance at 160-218 and 743-854, vaccine-associated CD4 TCRs spanned spike. A mostly white British donor set with more females was recruited, and clonal diversity was possibly underestimated.

Using immunoSEQ multiplex PCR, the repertoire was profiled, and TCRdb retains in-frame clones only, with some absent. The repertoire includes some 120,000 clones, 85% to 95% of them detected once, and about 2.7% sits in the top ten. Germline assignment: CDR1 SGHRS and CDR2 YFSETQ. This CDR3 contains 16 residues. With V trimmed by 1 base and J by 3 bases, 7 bases remained unmatched. Here the sequenced sample was peripheral blood, taken on day 0 of AZD1222 vaccination. This chain connects TRBV5-1 to TRBJ2-1; 7 bases match TRBD1. The TCR originated in an adult in good health. The DNA for the CDR3 is TGCGCCAGCAGCTTGCCGGGACAGAGTATCTACAATGAGCAGTTCTTC. Protein sequence: CASSLPGQSIYNEQFF.